These 21 T cell receptor beta chains were all obtained from the same sample, sequenced in a study of blood T cell repertoires in COVID-19. Here immunoSEQ multiplex PCR was the method, and the copy in TCRdb shows in-frame clones only, minus some. The data hold 250,000 to 300,000 clones, with approximately 88% observed a single time. Sequencing used PBMCs or T cells enriched from blood (not recorded which). The receptors stem from a woman aged 25 to 39 who had recovered from COVID-19.

The CDR3 loop reads CASGFSIGSAGTGMWETQYF. The CDR3 nucleotides are TGTGCTAGTGGTTTTAGCATCGGCTCCGCGGGGACAGGGATGTGGGAGACCCAGTACTTC. V is TRBV12-5 and J is TRBJ2-5, with 9 bases aligning to TRBD1. The CDR3 length is 20 residues. The germline V gene has CDR1 LGHNT and CDR2 FRNRAP. With V trimmed by 3 bases and J by 5 bases, 22 bases remained unmatched.

This clone has just one count. The chain links TRBV6-5 to TRBJ1-1; D gene uncertain. CDR3 length equals 12 residues. Between the trimmed V and J ends, which lost 8 bases and 4 bases, there was a span of 11 bases. Germline assignment: CDR1 MNHEY and CDR2 SVGAGI. CDR3 sequence reads: CASRREFTEAFF. CDR3 sequence (DNA): TGTGCCAGCCGGCGGGAATTCACTGAAGCTTTCTTT.

The chain uses TRBV5-5 and TRBJ2-1, with D perhaps TRBD2 (6 bases). The CDR3 has 17 amino acids. The V gene lost 0 bases and the J gene lost 5 bases, with 18 bases spanning the gap. CDR1 and CDR2 (germline): SGHKS, YYEKEE (reference sequence). The CDR3, as DNA: TGTGCCAGCAGCTTGGCGGGACTCCGGAGGAGTAACAATGAGCAGTTCTTC. Protein sequence: CASSLAGLRRSNNEQFF. Combining the CDR3 with reference TRBV5-5 and TRBJ2-1 gives the whole variable domain DAGVTQSPTHLIKTRGQQVTLRCSPISGHKSVSWYQQVLGQGPQFIFQYYEKEERGRGNFPDRFSARQFPNYSSELNVNALLLGDSALYLCASSLAGLRRSNNEQFFGPGTRLTVL.

The V gene is TRBV7-9, the J gene TRBJ2-7; D unresolved. Trimming removed 2 bases at V and 4 bases at J, with 6 bases between. The CDR3 consists of 12 residues. Germline CDR1 reads SEHNR; CDR2 reads FQNEAQ (reference sequence). CDR3 sequence reads: CASSLFGYEQYF. For the CDR3, the DNA is TGTGCCAGCAGCTTATTCGGGTACGAGCAGTACTTC.

The chain carries TRBV4-1 and TRBJ2-3, with 7 bases identical to TRBD2. CDR3 length: 17 amino acids. Trimming at V came to 1 base and at J to 2 bases, leaving 9 bases not matched to a gene. The germline V gene has CDR1 MGHRA and CDR2 YSYEKL. The DNA for the CDR3 is TGCGCCAGCAGCCAAGCGGGAGGCCCCAGGATCACAGATACGCAGTATTTT. Translated: CASSQAGGPRITDTQYF.

This clone was counted only a few times. This chain connects TRBV28 to TRBJ1-2, with 9 positions matching TRBD1. CDR1 and CDR2 (germline): MDHEN, SYDVKM. The CDR3 has 14 residues. With V trimmed by 8 bases and J by 9 bases, 13 bases remained unmatched. The chain's CDR3 is CASDPGQGARRYTF. In DNA, the CDR3 is TGTGCCAGCGATCCGGGACAGGGCGCCCGTCGCTACACCTTC.

V usage is TRBV19 and J usage is TRBJ2-3; D unclear. CDR3 length equals 14 residues. V lost 8 bases and J lost 9, with 21 bases in between. Germline-derived CDR1 and CDR2 are LNHDA and SQIVND (reference sequence). Written as DNA, the CDR3 is TGTGCCAGTGCGGCCGCAGAGACTTACCCAACGCAGTATTTT. This codes for CASAAAETYPTQYF. The full variable domain, rest sourced from reference TRBV19 and TRBJ2-3, is DGGITQSPKYLFRKEGQNVTLSCEQNLNHDAMYWYRQDPGQGLRLIYYSQIVNDFQKGDIAEGYSVSREKKESFPLTVTSAQKNPTAFYLCASAAAETYPTQYFGPGTRLTVL.

This rearrangement joins TRBV9 to TRBJ2-3, with D possibly matching TRBD1 (6 bases). Trimming removed 0 bases from V and 0 bases from J, with 11 bases in between. The CDR3 contains 16 residues. CDR1 and CDR2 from the germline V gene are SGDLS and YYNGEE. The CDR3 DNA is TGTGCCAGCAGCGTAGAAGGGGGAACTAGCACAGATACGCAGTATTTT. Protein: CASSVEGGTSTDTQYF.

This clone showed up just once. The chain links TRBV24-1 to TRBJ1-4; possibly TRBD1 for D (6 bases). CDR3 size: 15 residues. Trimming took off 5 bases at V and 7 bases at J, with 16 bases between the two ends. In germline, CDR1 is KGHDR, CDR2 SFDVKD. The CDR3 sequence: CATSAARGEGEKLFF. The CDR3 nucleotides are TGTGCCACCAGTGCCGCGAGGGGGGAGGGTGAAAAACTGTTTTTT.

This clone was detected once. This sequence joins TRBV13 and TRBJ1-1; TRBD1 matches at 9 bases. There are 15 residues in the CDR3. Germline loops: CDR1 PRHDT, CDR2 FYEKMQ (reference sequence). After removal of 5 bases from V and 2 bases from J, the junction contained 6 bases not matched to a gene. The CDR3 coding sequence is TGTGCCAGCAGCGCAGGACAGGGGACAAACACTGAAGCTTTCTTT. Translating gives CASSAGQGTNTEAFF.

Here the CDR3 reads CASRHTGTYTGELFF. The CDR3 coding sequence is TGTGCCAGCAGACACACCGGGACATACACCGGGGAGCTGTTTTTT. V and J are TRBV28 and TRBJ2-2; tentative D call: TRBD1 (6 bases). V lost 6 bases and J 3 bases, leaving 14 bases between the germline ends. This CDR3 has 15 amino acids. Germline V gene data show CDR1 as MDHEN and CDR2 as SYDVKM.

The chain links TRBV27 to TRBJ1-5; D is undetermined. Germline CDR1 reads MNHEY; CDR2 reads SMNVEV (reference sequence). This CDR3 spans 14 amino acids. V shed 0 bases and J shed 8 bases, with 11 bases lying between them. The CDR3 sequence is CASSLSGSIEPQHF. The CDR3 DNA sequence: TGTGCCAGCAGTTTATCGGGCAGTATCGAGCCCCAGCATTTT.

J is TRBJ1-3 and V is TRBV13, with 8 bases aligning to TRBD1. CDR1 and CDR2 (germline): PRHDT, FYEKMQ (reference sequence). V lost 4 bases to trimming and J lost 2 bases; unmatched junction nucleotides: 4. The CDR3 has 15 residues. The CDR3 DNA reads TGTGCCAGCAGCTACTCAGGGGGCACTGGAAACACCATATATTTT. The encoded protein is CASSYSGGTGNTIYF.

CDR3 in DNA: TGTGCCAGCAGACCTGGAGGGTATTCCGGGGAGCTGTTTTTT. Translating it yields CASRPGGYSGELFF. V usage is TRBV7-2 and J usage is TRBJ2-2; D might be TRBD2 (6 bases). Germline V gene data show CDR1 as SGHTA and CDR2 as FQGNSA. V was trimmed by 6 bases and J by 6 bases, leaving 14 bases between them. This CDR3 is 14 amino acids long.

This clone showed up just once. CDR3 loop: CASSLAGNQVWNEQFF. Here the CDR3 DNA reads TGTGCCAGCAGCCTAGCAGGTAATCAGGTCTGGAATGAGCAGTTCTTC. This sequence joins TRBV5-5 and TRBJ2-1, with D tentatively TRBD2 (5 bases). The germline V gene encodes CDR1 SGHKS and CDR2 YYEKEE (reference sequence). The CDR3 is made up of 16 amino acids. V dropped 4 bases and J dropped 7 bases, with 21 bases sitting between them. Based on the CDR3 plus reference TRBV5-5 and TRBJ2-1, the full variable domain is DAGVTQSPTHLIKTRGQQVTLRCSPISGHKSVSWYQQVLGQGPQFIFQYYEKEERGRGNFPDRFSARQFPNYSSELNVNALLLGDSALYLCASSLAGNQVWNEQFFGPGTRLTVL.

The chain couples TRBV18 to TRBJ1-3, with unresolved D. The germline CDR1 and CDR2 sequences are KGHSH and LQKENI. The CDR3 runs to 17 residues. The V gene lost 3 bases and the J gene lost 0 bases, with 15 bases spanning the gap. CDR3 DNA sequence: TGTGCCAGCTCACCGCTACGTATCTTCAACTCTGGAAACACCATATATTTT. Translating gives CASSPLRIFNSGNTIYF.

The chain employs TRBV9 and TRBJ1-5; D remains unclear. V was trimmed by 0 bases and J by 7 bases, leaving 14 bases between them. Germline assignment: CDR1 SGDLS and CDR2 YYNGEE. The CDR3 covers 15 residues. This chain's CDR3 is CASSVGGGLRQPQHF. The CDR3 DNA reads as TGTGCCAGCAGCGTAGGGGGAGGGCTCAGGCAGCCCCAGCATTTT. Based on the CDR3 plus reference TRBV9 and TRBJ1-5, the full variable domain is DSGVTQTPKHLITATGQRVTLRCSPRSGDLSVYWYQQSLDQGLQFLIQYYNGEERAKGNILERFSAQQFPDLHSELNLSSLELGDSALYFCASSVGGGLRQPQHFGDGTRLSIL.

V gene TRBV28 combines with J gene TRBJ1-1; D gene uncertain. The germline CDR1 and CDR2 sequences are MDHEN and SYDVKM. This CDR3 comprises 14 residues. The germline V and J ends were trimmed by 3 bases and 7 bases, with 15 bases remaining between them. The DNA for the CDR3 is TGTGCCAGCAGTTTGTCGACGGGTGGAAGTGAAGCTTTCTTT. Protein product: CASSLSTGGSEAFF.

The gene calls are TRBV27 and TRBJ2-1, with 9 positions matching TRBD2. V was pared by 1 base and J by 2 bases, with 6 bases of the junction left unmatched. The CDR3 sequence is 17 residues long. From germline, CDR1 is MNHEY and CDR2 SMNVEV (reference sequence). The CDR3 sequence is CASSLLAGAKPYNEQFF. As DNA, the CDR3 is TGTGCCAGCAGTTTATTAGCGGGAGCGAAACCCTACAATGAGCAGTTCTTC.

The chain couples TRBV3-1 (or the pseudogene TRBV3-2) to TRBJ1-1; D gene ambiguous. The V gene's germline CDR1 is LGHDT and CDR2 YNNKEL (reference sequence). The CDR3 has 15 residues. Trimming cost V 2 bases and J 0 bases, with 10 bases left between them. The CDR3 bases are TGTGCCAGCAGCCAATCATACAGATTGAACACTGAAGCTTTCTTT. Protein: CASSQSYRLNTEAFF.

This clone was detected once. V usage is TRBV5-6 and J usage is TRBJ2-5; no firm D call. Germline V gene lookup returns CDR1 SGHDT and CDR2 YYEEEE. V lost 0 bases and J 1 base, leaving 7 bases between the germline ends. The CDR3 is 14 residues long. The CDR3 DNA follows: TGTGCCAGCAGCTTGGCGCAGTTCCAAGAGACCCAGTACTTC. This gives the protein CASSLAQFQETQYF.